A single sample is the source of the 21 T cell receptor beta chains below, sequenced in a study of shared clonotypes between healthy human individuals. Libraries were prepared by immunoSEQ multiplex PCR; TCRdb keeps only in-frame clonotypes and omits some of them. Of some 2.1 million clones listed, 85% to 95% are singletons. Sequencing was carried out using naive CD4+ T cells sorted from blood. Documented subset: CD45RA+ positively selected. The receptors stem from a man between 18 and 29 years old in good health.

The chain employs TRBV25-1 and TRBJ1-4; 9 positions match TRBD1. The trim removed 8 bases at V and 3 bases at J, leaving 10 bases unmatched. Germline V gene data show CDR1 as MGHDK and CDR2 as SYGVNS. The length of the CDR3 is 16 residues. In DNA, the CDR3 is TGTGCCAGCTCCCCGGGACAGGGAACCGCTAATGAAAAACTGTTTTTT. It yields the protein CASSPGQGTANEKLFF.

The V gene is TRBV7-9, the J gene TRBJ2-1; TRBD2 aligns across 10 bases. The CDR3 consists of 18 residues. With V trimmed by 3 bases and J by 3 bases, 11 bases remained unmatched. Germline lookup yields CDR1 SEHNR and CDR2 FQNEAQ (reference sequence). The CDR3 is CASSFTGLAGVNYNEQFF. The CDR3 nucleotides are TGTGCCAGCAGCTTTACCGGCCTAGCGGGAGTAAACTACAATGAGCAGTTCTTC. The full variable domain, rest sourced from reference TRBV7-9 and TRBJ2-1, is DTGVSQNPRHKITKRGQNVTFRCDPISEHNRLYWYRQTLGQGPEFLTYFQNEAQLEKSRLLSDRFSAERPKGSFSTLEIQRTEQGDSAMYLCASSFTGLAGVNYNEQFFGPGTRLTVL.

This chain connects TRBV7-9 to TRBJ1-4; D uncertain. This CDR3 contains 13 residues. Germline V lookup: CDR1 SEHNR, CDR2 FQNEAQ (reference sequence). Deletions cut 5 bases from V and 6 bases from J, with 10 bases between. The CDR3 DNA follows: TGTGCCAGCAGCCCGACAAGGGATGAAAAACTGTTTTTT. Its protein is CASSPTRDEKLFF.

Concerning this clone: Since a much larger clone is just one base distant, this may be a read error. Lacking the conserved final phenylalanine or tryptophan, this CDR3 likely reflects a read error. The chain employs TRBV4-1 and TRBJ1-1; no firm D call. The V gene's germline CDR1 is MGHRA and CDR2 YSYEKL. The CDR3 consists of 14 residues. Trimming stripped 3 bases from V and 1 base from J, with 9 bases between. CDR3: CASSHPGQNTEAFL. CDR3 coding DNA: TGCGCCAGCAGCCATCCAGGCCAGAACACTGAAGCTTTCCTT.

The chain has TRBV18 and TRBJ2-3; TRBD2 aligns across 14 bases. The length of the CDR3 is 14 residues. CDR1 and CDR2 from the germline V gene are KGHSH and LQKENI. V gave up 6 bases and J gave up 4 bases; unmatched junction bases: 0. The CDR3 DNA is TGTGCCAGCTCGGGACTAGCGGGAGCAGATACGCAGTATTTT. Translating it yields CASSGLAGADTQYF.

This chain connects TRBV7-9 to TRBJ1-6; weak D call: TRBD1 (5 bases). V was trimmed by 1 base and J by 10 bases, leaving 14 bases between them. Germline V gene lookup returns CDR1 SEHNR and CDR2 FQNEAQ (reference sequence). The CDR3 contains 15 residues. This CDR3 reads CASSLDQGRGSPLHF. CDR3 coding DNA: TGTGCCAGCAGCTTAGATCAGGGAAGGGGATCACCCCTCCACTTT.

The chain links TRBV5-4 to TRBJ2-7; 9 bases align to TRBD2. Germline lookup yields CDR1 SGHNT and CDR2 YYREEE (reference sequence). This CDR3 region has 17 residues. The junction had 15 bases not matched to a gene; V was cut back by 3 bases and J by 5 bases. The CDR3 DNA is TGTGCCAGCAGCTCGGGGATAGCGGGAGCAGGGGAGAACGAGCAGTACTTC. Its protein product is CASSSGIAGAGENEQYF.

This chain links TRBV5-1 with TRBJ2-7; perhaps TRBD1 as D (6 bases). V was clipped by 0 bases and J by 3 bases, with 16 bases between them. The CDR3 runs 16 residues. From germline, CDR1 is SGHRS and CDR2 YFSETQ. CDR3 protein: CASSLGSGQRDYEQYF. The CDR3, as DNA: TGCGCCAGCAGCTTGGGGTCAGGACAGAGGGACTACGAGCAGTACTTC.

This clone came up a few times. This rearrangement joins TRBV7-9 to TRBJ1-6; TRBD1 might be the D (5 bases). V lost 8 bases and J 10 bases, leaving 15 bases between the germline ends. CDR1 SEHNR and CDR2 FQNEAQ come from the germline V gene (reference sequence). CDR3 length equals 13 residues. Here the CDR3 reads CASGWDLRSPLHF. DNA for the CDR3: TGTGCCAGCGGGTGGGACCTTCGATCACCCCTCCACTTT.

In this sample, this clone turned up once. The V call is TRBV18, the J call TRBJ2-1, with D perhaps TRBD2 (5 bases). Trimming pared 4 bases from V and 8 bases from J, leaving 12 bases between. Germline V gives CDR1 KGHSH, CDR2 LQKENI. The CDR3 totals 13 residues. The CDR3 protein is CASSLYSGDEQFF. The CDR3 nucleotides read TGTGCCAGCTCACTATACAGCGGAGATGAGCAGTTCTTC.

As to this clone: The sample contains more than one DNA sequence encoding this CDR3. V usage is TRBV7-2 and J usage is TRBJ2-7, with D possibly matching TRBD2 (5 bases). V lost 5 bases, J lost 3 bases, and 11 bases lay in between. CDR1 is SGHTA, CDR2 FQGNSA, per germline. The CDR3 sequence is 13 residues long. CDR3 DNA sequence: TGTGCCAGCAGCCCACGTCGGGACTACGAGCAGTACTTC. It translates to CASSPRRDYEQYF. The whole variable domain, remainder taken from reference TRBV7-2 and TRBJ2-7, is GAGVSQSPSNKVTEKGKDVELRCDPISGHTALYWYRQSLGQGLEFLIYFQGNSAPDKSGLPSDRFSAERTGGSVSTLTIQRTQQEDSAVYLCASSPRRDYEQYFGPGTRLTVT.

This chain links TRBV9 with TRBJ2-2; the match to TRBD2 covers 8 bases. This CDR3 comprises 16 residues. After removal of 4 bases from V and 2 bases from J, the junction contained 7 bases not matched to a gene. The germline CDR1 and CDR2 sequences are SGDLS and YYNGEE. CDR3 in amino acids: CASSSYSGVNTGELFF. In DNA, the CDR3 is TGTGCCAGCAGCTCCTATAGCGGGGTAAACACCGGGGAGCTGTTTTTT.

The CDR3 here is CASSLVPSGKSYNEQFF. The CDR3 bases are TGTGCCAGCAGCTTAGTACCTAGCGGTAAATCCTACAATGAGCAGTTCTTC. The chain is built from TRBV7-2 and TRBJ2-1, with 7 positions matching TRBD2. V shed 1 base, J shed 1 base, and the junction held 7 bases outside the gene matches. Germline V gene sequence: CDR1 SGHTA, CDR2 FQGNSA. This CDR3 has 17 amino acids.

This clone was observed once. CDR3 nucleotides: TGCGCCAGCAGCGACAGCTACGGCTCTGGAAACACCATATATTTT. It yields the protein CASSDSYGSGNTIYF. V is TRBV5-1 and J is TRBJ1-3, with D tentatively TRBD1 (5 bases). Trimming removed 4 bases at V and 0 bases at J, with 11 bases between. The germline V gene has CDR1 SGHRS and CDR2 YFSETQ. The CDR3 is 15 amino acids.

This clone has a single count. The V gene is TRBV19, the J gene TRBJ1-3; 10 bases are a match to TRBD1. Looked up from germline, CDR1 is LNHDA and CDR2 is SQIVND (reference sequence). The CDR3 covers 15 residues. J lost 1 base, V lost 4 bases, and 1 base had no gene match. DNA for the CDR3: TGTGCCAGTAGTACGGGACAGGGGTCTGGAAACACCATATATTTT. Its protein product is CASSTGQGSGNTIYF.

V and J are TRBV6-5 and TRBJ1-5; D is uncertain. Between the trimmed V and J ends, which lost 3 bases and 6 bases, there was a span of 6 bases. Germline CDR1 reads MNHEY; CDR2 reads SVGAGI. The CDR3 runs 12 residues. CDR3 coding DNA: TGTGCCAGCAGTTATATAGGTCAGCCCCAGCATTTT. Translated, it gives CASSYIGQPQHF.

The CDR3 loop reads CASSEETGIYEQYF. The CDR3 DNA is TGTGCCAGCAGCGAAGAGACAGGGATCTACGAGCAGTACTTC. The chain joins TRBV6-5 to TRBJ2-7; 7 bases agree with TRBD1. The CDR3 extends over 14 amino acids. The J segment lost 3 bases and the V segment lost 6 bases, leaving 8 bases of the junction unmatched. Germline V CDR1 and CDR2: MNHEY, SVGAGI.

The V and J genes are TRBV6-1 and TRBJ1-1; maybe TRBD1 (5 bases). Germline values: CDR1 MNHNS, CDR2 SASEGT. The CDR3 extends over 13 amino acids. The V end lost 0 bases, the J end lost 11 bases, and 13 bases lay between the germline ends. The CDR3 sequence: CASSEAWVKGAFF. The CDR3 nucleotides read TGTGCCAGCAGTGAAGCATGGGTTAAGGGGGCTTTCTTT.

The chain is built from TRBV6-1 and TRBJ2-1; the match to TRBD1 covers 7 bases. Germline V lookup: CDR1 MNHNS, CDR2 SASEGT. V shed 7 bases, J shed 16 bases, and the junction held 7 bases outside the gene matches. This CDR3 spans 10 amino acids. CDR3 DNA sequence: TGTGCCAGCATAGGGGACAGAAGTTTCTTC. Translating it yields CASIGDRSFF.

This rearrangement joins TRBV7-2 to TRBJ1-5; perhaps TRBD1 as D (5 bases). V lost 5 bases to trimming and J lost 7 bases, with 15 bases between them. This CDR3 contains 14 residues. CDR1 and CDR2 (germline): SGHTA, FQGNSA. CDR3 in amino acids: CASSPYVRDQPQHF. The DNA for the CDR3 is TGTGCCAGCAGCCCTTACGTAAGGGACCAGCCCCAGCATTTT.

V gene TRBV9 combines with J gene TRBJ1-2; TRBD1 agrees at 10 bases. The germline V gene has CDR1 SGDLS and CDR2 YYNGEE. After removal of 5 bases from V and 5 bases from J, the junction contained 9 bases not matched to a gene. This CDR3 region has 15 residues. The CDR3 is CASSSGQGKWYGYTF. Here the CDR3 DNA reads TGTGCCAGCAGTTCGGGACAGGGGAAGTGGTATGGCTACACCTTC.